The 27 T cell receptor beta chains listed next were all sequenced from one sample in a study of cytomegalovirus exposure and HLA in healthy donors (dated by TCRdb to 2016 to 2017). Receptor amplification or capture employed the immunoSEQ multiplex PCR assay. For the multiplex PCR, a mixture combining 60 forward primers for TCR Vbeta segments and 13 reverse primers for TCR Jbeta segments was used. TCRdb's version of the immuneACCESS table is confined to in-frame rearrangements and falls short of the full clone set. An unresolved V gene accounts for under half of the shortfall where checked; the remainder is of unknown origin. The sample data list 130,000 or so clones, and around 84% of these were observed just once. Around 2% of the sample is held by the ten biggest clonotypes. Sequenced material: PBMCs. The receptors were sampled from a man between 18 and 29 years old in good health and CMV-seronegative.

V usage is TRBV4-2 and J usage is TRBJ2-1; 8 nucleotides align to TRBD1. This CDR3 has 15 residues. The germline V gene has CDR1 LGHNA and CDR2 YNFKEQ. Germline trimming cut 5 bases from V and 5 bases from J; bases unmatched to any gene: 8. The CDR3 protein is CASSFGTGLNNEQFF. The CDR3 DNA reads as TGTGCCAGCAGCTTCGGGACAGGCCTGAACAATGAGCAGTTCTTC.

The rearrangement links TRBV19 to TRBJ2-1; possible D gene TRBD1, 5 bases. In germline, CDR1 is LNHDA, CDR2 SQIVND (reference sequence). Trimming left V 4 bases short and J 3 bases short, with 10 bases between. The CDR3 is 14 amino acids. CDR3 region: CASSNKGNYNEQFF. The CDR3 nucleotides are TGTGCCAGTAGTAATAAGGGGAACTACAATGAGCAGTTCTTC.

The gene calls are TRBV4-1 and TRBJ2-1, with 10 bases matching TRBD1. This CDR3 comprises 16 residues. V was clipped by 1 base and J by 2 bases; unmatched bases: 2. Germline assignment: CDR1 MGHRA and CDR2 YSYEKL. This chain's CDR3 is CASSQVDRGPYNEQFF. The CDR3 bases are TGCGCCAGCAGCCAAGTCGACAGGGGGCCCTACAATGAGCAGTTCTTC.

This chain joins TRBV5-1 and TRBJ2-5; D is possibly TRBD2 (6 bases). The CDR3 spans 15 residues. In germline, CDR1 is SGHRS, CDR2 YFSETQ. Trimming shortened V by 4 bases and J by 5 bases, and 18 bases separated the two germline ends. This CDR3 reads CASSAGPSSSETQYF. Here the CDR3 DNA reads TGCGCCAGCAGCGCGGGGCCCTCTTCGTCTGAGACCCAGTACTTC.

This clone was seen a single time. This rearrangement joins TRBV5-1 to TRBJ2-6; D remains ambiguous. This CDR3 has 14 residues. The germline CDR1 and CDR2 sequences are SGHRS and YFSETQ. Deletions cut 4 bases from V and 1 base from J, with 6 bases between. For the CDR3, the DNA is TGCGCCAGCAGCCCGTATTCTGGGGCCAACGTCCTGACTTTC. This encodes CASSPYSGANVLTF.

The J gene is TRBJ2-1, the V gene TRBV5-4, with TRBD2 identical over 9 bases. Looked up from germline, CDR1 is SGHNT and CDR2 is YYREEE (reference sequence). V lost 5 bases and J lost 9; bases outside the gene matches: 6. This CDR3 comprises 13 residues. CDR3 nucleotide sequence: TGTGCCAGCAGGGGCGGGGGGGCAGGTGAGCAGTTCTTC. It yields the protein CASRGGGAGEQFF.

The rearrangement uses TRBV5-1 and TRBJ2-1, with no clear D. The length of the CDR3 is 13 residues. The germline V gene encodes CDR1 SGHRS and CDR2 YFSETQ. V gave up 3 bases and J gave up 7 bases, with 11 bases separating them. The CDR3: CASSSRSRNEQFF. The CDR3 DNA reads as TGCGCCAGCAGCTCAAGGTCGCGGAATGAGCAGTTCTTC.

The chain joins TRBV5-6 to TRBJ2-7; D remains unclear. Germline CDR1 is SGHDT and CDR2 is YYEEEE. Trimming removed 2 bases from V and 3 bases from J, with 12 bases in between. The CDR3 totals 14 residues. This chain's CDR3 is CASSFRSSLYEQYF. The CDR3 bases are TGTGCCAGCAGCTTTCGAAGCTCCCTCTACGAGCAGTACTTC.

The chain employs TRBV19 and TRBJ1-2, with 8 bases that match TRBD1. This CDR3 has 14 amino acids. Germline V gene lookup returns CDR1 LNHDA and CDR2 SQIVND (reference sequence). The trim removed 3 bases at V and 4 bases at J, leaving 4 bases unmatched. CDR3 amino acids: CASSIRGQSYGYTF. DNA of the CDR3: TGTGCCAGTAGTATCAGGGGGCAGAGCTATGGCTACACCTTC.

V usage is TRBV7-2 and J usage is TRBJ2-7; maybe TRBD1 (8 bases). The CDR3 is 15 residues long. V shed 7 bases and J shed 6 bases, with 22 bases lying between them. From germline, CDR1 is SGHTA and CDR2 FQGNSA. The CDR3 protein is CASTAGGTGGAEQYF. CDR3 DNA sequence: TGTGCCAGCACCGCCGGGGGGACAGGAGGGGCCGAGCAGTACTTC. Drawing the rest from reference TRBV7-2 and TRBJ2-7, the complete variable domain is GAGVSQSPSNKVTEKGKDVELRCDPISGHTALYWYRQSLGQGLEFLIYFQGNSAPDKSGLPSDRFSAERTGGSVSTLTIQRTQQEDSAVYLCASTAGGTGGAEQYFGPGTRLTVT.

The CDR3 region has the DNA TGTGCCAGCAGCTTGGTAGGGGCTAACACCGGGGAGCTGTTTTTT. Translated: CASSLVGANTGELFF. V gene TRBV5-4 combines with J gene TRBJ2-2; D is perhaps TRBD1 (5 bases). Trimming cost V 0 bases and J 2 bases, with 8 bases left between them. The CDR3 runs to 15 residues. From germline, CDR1 is SGHNT and CDR2 YYREEE (reference sequence).

CDR3 protein: CASSSTGTYNEQFF. In DNA, the CDR3 is TGTGCCAGTAGTTCAACCGGGACTTACAATGAGCAGTTCTTC. This rearrangement joins TRBV19 to TRBJ2-1; tentative D call: TRBD2 (6 bases). CDR1 and CDR2 from the germline V gene are LNHDA and SQIVND (reference sequence). This CDR3 is 14 amino acids long. V lost 5 bases and J lost 4, with 12 bases in between.

This rearrangement joins TRBV6-5 to TRBJ1-1, with D tentatively TRBD1 (5 bases). The V gene's germline CDR1 is MNHEY and CDR2 SVGAGI. Trimming cost V 2 bases and J 4 bases, with 11 bases left between them. This CDR3 spans 14 amino acids. The CDR3 loop is CASSYVQDFTEAFF. CDR3 bases: TGTGCCAGCAGTTACGTACAGGATTTCACTGAAGCTTTCTTT.

The chain uses TRBV10-3 and TRBJ1-3, with no clear D. Germline V gives CDR1 ENHRY, CDR2 SYGVKD. The CDR3 consists of 18 residues. Trimming cost V 11 bases and J 0 bases, with 26 bases left between them. The DNA of the CDR3 is TGTGCCTTCCCCTCACCCCTAGAGGGTAATTCCTCTGGAAACACCATATATTTT. Translation gives CAFPSPLEGNSSGNTIYF.

The chain recombines TRBV11-2 with TRBJ1-5; possible D gene TRBD1, 6 bases. Germline lookup yields CDR1 SGHAT and CDR2 FQNNGV. The V gene lost 6 bases and the J gene lost 9 bases, with 24 bases spanning the gap. CDR3 length equals 16 residues. CDR3 bases: TGTGCCAGCAGTGACTCGGGACACGATACTTCTCCGCCCCAGCATTTT. Translated: CASSDSGHDTSPPQHF.

The gene calls are TRBV5-4 and TRBJ1-1; D gene uncertain. The CDR3 runs to 15 residues. CDR1 SGHNT and CDR2 YYREEE come from the germline V gene (reference sequence). Between the trimmed V and J ends, which lost 3 bases and 1 base, there was a span of 13 bases. The CDR3 nucleotides read TGTGCCAGCAGCTCCTCGTCGGGATCGAACACTGAAGCTTTCTTT. This codes for CASSSSSGSNTEAFF.

The chain employs TRBV7-2 and TRBJ2-3; 12 bases map to TRBD1. This CDR3 has 16 amino acids. CDR1 SGHTA and CDR2 FQGNSA come from the germline V gene. After removal of 6 bases from V and 5 bases from J, the junction contained 9 bases not matched to a gene. The CDR3 bases are TGTGCCAGCAGTCCCCCGGGACAGGGGGCAGGAGATACGCAGTATTTT. This sequence encodes CASSPPGQGAGDTQYF.

V is TRBV6-1 and J is TRBJ1-5; D is ambiguous. Germline CDR1 reads MNHNS; CDR2 reads SASEGT. V lost 6 bases and J 2 bases, leaving 14 bases between the germline ends. The length of the CDR3 is 15 residues. CDR3 amino acids: CASRDGGRGNQPQHF. In DNA form, the CDR3 reads TGTGCCAGCAGGGATGGAGGGCGCGGCAATCAGCCCCAGCATTTT.

Remarks on this clone: This sample also contains other DNA sequences that code for the same CDR3. CDR3 region: CASSHRGGPNEQFF. Written as DNA, the CDR3 is TGTGCCAGCAGCCATCGGGGGGGTCCCAATGAGCAGTTCTTC. This chain joins TRBV4-2 and TRBJ2-1, with 8 bases matching TRBD2. Germline V gives CDR1 LGHNA, CDR2 YNFKEQ. The CDR3 sequence is 14 residues long. Losses at the gene ends were 3 bases for V and 6 bases for J; bases not matched to a gene: 4.

The chain employs TRBV4-2 and TRBJ2-7, with D maybe TRBD1 (6 bases). V gave up 3 bases and J gave up 2 bases, with 14 bases separating them. The CDR3 sequence is 15 residues long. Germline V CDR1 and CDR2: LGHNA, YNFKEQ. CDR3 sequence: CASSQRTGTTYEQYF. The CDR3 nucleotides are TGTGCCAGCAGCCAGAGAACCGGGACAACCTACGAGCAGTACTTC.

V is TRBV29-1 and J is TRBJ2-7; D perhaps matches TRBD1 (5 bases). Germline CDR1 SQVTM, CDR2 ANQGSEA. Trimming removed 2 bases from V and 6 bases from J, with 11 bases in between. The CDR3 sequence is 12 residues long. This chain's CDR3 is CSVEQGLGEQYF. The CDR3 DNA is TGCAGCGTTGAACAGGGTCTAGGCGAGCAGTACTTC.

This rearrangement joins TRBV5-6 to TRBJ2-3; 8 nucleotides agree with TRBD1. Germline CDR1 reads SGHDT; CDR2 reads YYEEEE. This CDR3 spans 16 amino acids. Unmatched junction bases numbered 6, after V lost 0 bases and J lost 3 bases. CDR3 residues: CASSLARTGLTDTQYF. The DNA of the CDR3 is TGTGCCAGCAGCTTGGCGAGGACAGGGCTTACAGATACGCAGTATTTT.

This chain uses TRBV5-4 with TRBJ2-5; 7 bases match TRBD2. With V trimmed by 0 bases and J by 5 bases, 4 bases remained unmatched. The CDR3 consists of 14 residues. CDR1 is SGHNT and CDR2 is YYREEE in the germline V gene (reference sequence). The CDR3 DNA reads TGTGCCAGCAGCTTGGCCTTGCGGGGGGAGACCCAGTACTTC. Its translation: CASSLALRGETQYF. Drawing the rest from reference TRBV5-4 and TRBJ2-5, the complete variable domain is ETGVTQSPTHLIKTRGQQVTLRCSSQSGHNTVSWYQQALGQGPQFIFQYYREEENGRGNFPPRFSGLQFPNYSSELNVNALELDDSALYLCASSLALRGETQYFGPGTRLLVL.

The chain is built from TRBV11-1 and TRBJ2-1; TRBD1 aligns across 8 bases. This CDR3 spans 14 amino acids. Germline values: CDR1 SGHAT, CDR2 FQDESV (reference sequence). The V segment lost 4 bases and the J segment 7 bases; nucleotides outside the gene matches: 6. The CDR3 sequence: CASSSGGRLNEQFF. The CDR3 nucleotides read TGTGCCAGCAGCTCAGGGGGCCGGTTAAATGAGCAGTTCTTC.

V is TRBV10-3 and J is TRBJ2-3, with TRBD2 matching over 7 bases. Looked up from germline, CDR1 is ENHRY and CDR2 is SYGVKD. This CDR3 has 16 amino acids. V trimming: 4 bases; J trimming: 2 bases; junction bases outside the gene matches: 9. The CDR3, as DNA: TGTGCCATCAGTGGGCCAGGGCGGGAGTACACAGATACGCAGTATTTT. This codes for CAISGPGREYTDTQYF.

The V gene is TRBV7-9, the J gene TRBJ1-4; the D is unclear. The CDR3 loop spans 12 amino acids. Trimming took 10 bases from V and 5 from J, leaving 11 bases between them. The germline CDR1 and CDR2 sequences are SEHNR and FQNEAQ (reference sequence). The CDR3 sequence: CATTEFNEKLFF. The CDR3 DNA follows: TGTGCCACGACGGAGTTCAATGAAAAACTGTTTTTT.

This clone has a handful of counts. The rearrangement uses TRBV5-5 and TRBJ1-2, with D possibly TRBD1 on 5 matching bases. Germline V CDR1 and CDR2: SGHKS, YYEKEE (reference sequence). V gave up 7 bases and J gave up 4 bases, with 11 bases separating them. The length of the CDR3 is 12 residues. CDR3 protein: CASGKGPYGYTF. In DNA, the CDR3 is TGTGCCAGCGGCAAGGGGCCCTATGGCTACACCTTC.